This T cell receptor beta chain derives from a study of early T cells in non-severe SARS-CoV-2 infection. Study context: Chains stayed unpaired after sequencing of bulk RNA from unsorted whole blood. Findings of the study overall: Clonotype matching in VDJdb favored anti-spike CD8 responses and did not capture private and CD4 specificities.

The J segment lost 8 bases and the V segment lost 3 bases, leaving 8 bases of the junction unmatched. From germline, CDR1 is LGHNA and CDR2 YSLEER. The CDR3 totals 15 residues. As regards this clonotype: Antigen: not known.

Tagging with unique molecular identifiers was applied to individual cDNA molecules. TCRdb fed the 5' RACE reads into MiXCR, producing one record per CDR3 protein. Among tens of thousands of distinct CDR3 sequences listed, approximately 6.3% were seen once. This clonotype originated in an adult who was a healthcare worker with PCR-confirmed SARS-CoV-2 infection or an uninfected control (not recorded which). This specimen consisted of whole blood, obtained at baseline. The rearrangement uses TRBV4-3 and TRBJ1-3, with 9 bases fitting TRBD1. CDR3 nucleotide sequence: TGCGCCAGCAGCCAGGGGGACAGGGACACGGACACCATATATTTT. Translated: CASSQGDRDTDTIYF.